One and the same sample provided the 16 T cell receptor beta chains below, sequenced in a study of shared clonotypes between healthy human individuals. Data came from immunoSEQ multiplex PCR; TCRdb stores just in-frame clones and leaves some out. Of hundreds of thousands of clones listed, less than 80% are singletons. Input material: memory CD4+ T cells sorted from blood. Subset in this sample: CD45RA-negative fraction. The source of these receptors is a woman aged 25 to 45 in good health.

The table lists this clone with a few counts. CDR3 DNA sequence: TGTGCCACCAGCGCCGAGCAGTACTTC. As protein: CATSAEQYF. This chain uses TRBV15 with TRBJ2-7, with D uncertain. This CDR3 has 9 amino acids. Deletions cut 5 bases from V and 6 bases from J, with 2 bases between. From germline, CDR1 is LNHNV and CDR2 YYDKDF (reference sequence).

CDR3 in DNA: TGTGCCAGCAGCCGGACGGCACAGCCGAACACCGGGGAGCTGTTTTTT. Protein product: CASSRTAQPNTGELFF. V is TRBV16 and J is TRBJ2-2; no firm D call. This CDR3 region has 16 residues. Germline V gives CDR1 KGHSY, CDR2 FQNENV. V gave up 4 bases and J gave up 0 bases, with 12 bases separating them.

The rearrangement joins TRBV6-6 to TRBJ1-5, with 8 bases fitting TRBD1. With V trimmed by 0 bases and J by 5 bases, 3 bases remained unmatched. The CDR3 has 15 amino acids. Germline assignment: CDR1 MNHNY and CDR2 SVGAGI (reference sequence). The CDR3 DNA reads TGTGCCAGCAGTTACTCGGACAGGGTCGATCAGCCCCAGCATTTT. It translates to CASSYSDRVDQPQHF.

The gene calls are TRBV11-2 and TRBJ1-3, with D tentatively TRBD1 (6 bases). This CDR3 region has 15 residues. Germline V lookup: CDR1 SGHAT, CDR2 FQNNGV. Trimming removed 2 bases from V and 5 bases from J, with 13 bases in between. The chain's CDR3 is CASSLHRTDRNTIYF. CDR3 sequence (DNA): TGTGCCAGCAGCTTACATAGGACAGACCGAAACACCATATATTTT.

The chain has TRBV5-1 and TRBJ2-7; possibly TRBD2 for D (5 bases). Trimming pared 0 bases from V and 5 bases from J, leaving 15 bases between. There are 15 residues in the CDR3. Germline-derived CDR1 and CDR2 are SGHRS and YFSETQ. CDR3 in DNA: TGCGCCAGCAGCTTGGTAGGCGAGGGAGAGAACGAGCAGTACTTC. Its protein is CASSLVGEGENEQYF.

The rearrangement links TRBV14 to TRBJ2-5; D ambiguous. Germline-derived CDR1 and CDR2 are SGHDN and FVKESK. The CDR3 length is 13 residues. The V gene lost 1 base and the J gene lost 6 bases, with 9 bases spanning the gap. CDR3 in amino acids: CASSQVPGQTQYF. The CDR3 nucleotides are TGTGCCAGCAGCCAAGTACCGGGTCAGACCCAGTACTTC.

The chain couples TRBV27 to TRBJ2-5; 10 bases agree with TRBD1. The J call is uncertain, as TRBJ2-7 better fits the DNA end. The CDR3 sequence is 15 residues long. CDR1 MNHEY and CDR2 SMNVEV come from the germline V gene (reference sequence). The CDR3 bases are TGTGCCAGCAGTTTATCAGGGACAGGGGACCACGAGCAGTACTTC. Its translation is CASSLSGTGDHEQYF.

As concerns this clone: This CDR3 is also generated by other DNA sequences in the sample. This chain uses TRBV5-1 with TRBJ2-5; D uncertain. The length of the CDR3 is 11 residues. Germline V lookup: CDR1 SGHRS, CDR2 YFSETQ. Trimming took off 4 bases at V and 2 bases at J, with 3 bases between the two ends. The DNA of the CDR3 is TGCGCCAGCAGCACACAAGAGACCCAGTACTTC. It translates to CASSTQETQYF.

The chain uses TRBV6-6 and TRBJ1-6; D ambiguous. The CDR3 is made up of 12 amino acids. Germline values: CDR1 MNHNY, CDR2 SVGAGI (reference sequence). Trimming shortened V by 5 bases and J by 7 bases, and 6 bases separated the two germline ends. DNA of the CDR3: TGTGCCAGCAGTCCCCTAAATTCACCCCTCCACTTT. It is translated as CASSPLNSPLHF.

The J gene is TRBJ1-1, the V gene TRBV7-3; D perhaps matches TRBD1 (5 bases). The CDR3 length is 13 residues. The V end was cut by 5 bases, the J end by 4 bases, with 11 bases between. The germline V gene has CDR1 SGHTA and CDR2 FQGTGA. CDR3 sequence reads: CASSRMGPTEAFF. The CDR3 nucleotides read TGTGCCAGCAGCCGGATGGGGCCCACTGAAGCTTTCTTT.

V is TRBV9 and J is TRBJ1-2; TRBD1 matches 9 bases. From germline, CDR1 is SGDLS and CDR2 YYNGEE. V dropped 3 bases and J dropped 8; count of bases not matched to a gene: 8. This CDR3 has 14 residues. The CDR3 loop reads CASSAGQGMGGYTF. As DNA, the CDR3 is TGTGCCAGCAGCGCCGGACAGGGGATGGGGGGCTACACCTTC.

This rearrangement joins TRBV18 to TRBJ2-7; D assignment may be TRBD1 or TRBD2 (6 bases each). The CDR3 is 15 amino acids. Deletions cut 0 bases from V and 5 bases from J, with 14 bases between. The germline V gene encodes CDR1 KGHSH and CDR2 LQKENI. The CDR3 sequence: CASSPPWAGEDEQYF. CDR3 nucleotide sequence: TGTGCCAGCTCACCACCGTGGGCAGGGGAGGACGAGCAGTACTTC.

This clone was seen a single time. This chain uses TRBV27 with TRBJ1-3; D is unresolved. Germline CDR1 is MNHEY and CDR2 is SMNVEV (reference sequence). Trimming cost V 6 bases and J 0 bases, with 9 bases left between them. The CDR3 length is 14 residues. For the CDR3, the DNA is TGTGCCAGCAGGAAAATGAGCTCTGGAAACACCATATATTTT. It encodes CASRKMSSGNTIYF.

This clone was seen more than once but under ten times. J is TRBJ1-1 and V is TRBV28; TRBD1 aligns across 7 bases. Germline V gene data show CDR1 as MDHEN and CDR2 as SYDVKM. The V segment lost 5 bases and the J segment 11 bases; nucleotides outside the gene matches: 14. The CDR3 runs 14 residues. The CDR3 loop is CASSNHRQTGYAFF. CDR3 nucleotide sequence: TGTGCCAGCAGTAACCACCGCCAGACAGGGTACGCTTTCTTT.

The table lists this clone with a few counts. This chain joins TRBV6-1 and TRBJ2-7; TRBD2 aligns across 7 bases. The CDR3 length is 13 residues. CDR1 and CDR2 (germline): MNHNS, SASEGT. The J segment lost 6 bases and the V segment lost 8 bases, leaving 10 bases of the junction unmatched. The CDR3 loop is CASGREGTPEQYF. Here the CDR3 DNA reads TGTGCCAGCGGGAGGGAGGGAACTCCCGAGCAGTACTTC.

The chain carries TRBV6-1 and TRBJ2-5, with D perhaps TRBD2 (5 bases). This CDR3 spans 15 amino acids. The germline V gene encodes CDR1 MNHNS and CDR2 SASEGT. Trimming took off 1 base at V and 1 base at J, with 10 bases between the two ends. In nucleotides, the CDR3 is TGTGCCAGCAGTGAAGTTCGGGGAACCCAAGAGACCCAGTACTTC. Translating gives CASSEVRGTQETQYF.